The rows below give T cell receptor beta chains drawn from one sample of a study of blood T cells in healthy people across ages. MiXCR was run by TCRdb on the 5' RACE reads, yielding one entry per CDR3 protein. The table records some 1.5 million distinct CDR3 sequences, 25% to 30% of them present only once. The specimen was blood. These receptors originate from a woman under 40 in good health. Each CDR3 is given with its conserved first and last residue. Each record gives: clone size, J gene, D gene, V gene, CDR3 DNA, CDR3 protein. D genes are given only for firm matches. Some rows have no size entry. The others give once, few or many, or a class for an expanded clone.

few TRBJ1-5 NA TRBV7-3 TGTGCCAGCAGCCGGTGGCCCTCGGCCCTCGAAGATAGACCCCAGCATTTT CASSRWPSALEDRPQHF
few TRBJ2-2 NA TRBV27 TGTGCCAGCAGCAGCAACAGGGTCGGTACCGGGGAGCTGTTTTTT CASSSNRVGTGELFF
few TRBJ2-6 NA TRBV7-9 TGTGCCAGCAGCCTAGGGAACGCTGGGGCCAACGTCCTGACTTTC CASSLGNAGANVLTF
NA TRBJ2-1 NA TRBV5-1 TGCGCCAGCAACCGAAGATTGACAGGAGGTGATGAGCAGTTCTTC CASNRRLTGGDEQFF
NA TRBJ2-7 TRBD1 TRBV12-3/TRBV12-4 TGTGCCAGCAGTTCCGACTCCAGGGGGCGAAAGGGCTACGAGCAGTACTTC CASSSDSRGRKGYEQYF
few TRBJ2-4 NA TRBV6-6 TGTGCCAGCACCCCGAGGGGGAACGCCAAAAACATTCAGTACTTC CASTPRGNAKNIQYF
NA TRBJ2-4 NA TRBV7-2 TGTGCCAGCAGCCAGGGCCGGGACCCAATCAGGGAGCAGTACTTC CASSQGRDPIREQYF
many TRBJ2-7 NA TRBV2 TGTGCCAGCAGAGACGTGACTAGCTCCTACGAGCAGTACTTC CASRDVTSSYEQYF
NA TRBJ2-3 TRBD1 TRBV19 TGTGCCAGTAGTCTCCGGACAGGGTATAGCACAGATACGCAGTATTTT CASSLRTGYSTDTQYF
NA TRBJ2-5 TRBD2 TRBV6-5 TGTGCCAGCAACGAACTAGCGGGGGGAACCTACAATGAGCAGTACTTC CASNELAGGTYNEQYF
few TRBJ2-5 TRBD2 TRBV7-9 TGTGCCAGCAGCCTTAGCGGGATAGAGACCCAGTACTTC CASSLSGIETQYF
NA TRBJ2-1 NA TRBV6-2/TRBV6-3 TGTGCCAGCAGTTACTCGACCGGGAGAATTTACAATGAGCAGTTCTTC CASSYSTGRIYNEQFF
few TRBJ1-2 NA TRBV12-3/TRBV12-4 TGTGCCAGCCGCGGTCTCCTCGGAGGCTACACCTTC CASRGLLGGYTF
many TRBJ2-7 TRBD2 TRBV7-9 TGTGCCAGCAGCTTGGCGGGAGCCTACGAGCAGTACTTC CASSLAGAYEQYF
NA TRBJ2-3 NA TRBV9 TGTGCCAGCAGCGTAGATTCCCTAGATACGCAGTATTTT CASSVDSLDTQYF
NA TRBJ2-1 TRBD2 TRBV20-1 TGCAGTGCTAGAGGAGGGGCTAGCGGGAGTCATGAGCAGTTCTTC CSARGGASGSHEQFF
NA TRBJ2-1 NA TRBV20-1 TGCAGTGTTAGGGCTTCGGGTGAGCAGTTCTTC CSVRASGEQFF
many TRBJ2-1 TRBD1 TRBV15 TGTGCCACCAGCACCGACAGGGAGACGCAGTTCTTC CATSTDRETQFF
many TRBJ2-3 NA TRBV3-1 TGTGCCAGCAGCCAAGTCACAGATACGCAGTATTTT CASSQVTDTQYF